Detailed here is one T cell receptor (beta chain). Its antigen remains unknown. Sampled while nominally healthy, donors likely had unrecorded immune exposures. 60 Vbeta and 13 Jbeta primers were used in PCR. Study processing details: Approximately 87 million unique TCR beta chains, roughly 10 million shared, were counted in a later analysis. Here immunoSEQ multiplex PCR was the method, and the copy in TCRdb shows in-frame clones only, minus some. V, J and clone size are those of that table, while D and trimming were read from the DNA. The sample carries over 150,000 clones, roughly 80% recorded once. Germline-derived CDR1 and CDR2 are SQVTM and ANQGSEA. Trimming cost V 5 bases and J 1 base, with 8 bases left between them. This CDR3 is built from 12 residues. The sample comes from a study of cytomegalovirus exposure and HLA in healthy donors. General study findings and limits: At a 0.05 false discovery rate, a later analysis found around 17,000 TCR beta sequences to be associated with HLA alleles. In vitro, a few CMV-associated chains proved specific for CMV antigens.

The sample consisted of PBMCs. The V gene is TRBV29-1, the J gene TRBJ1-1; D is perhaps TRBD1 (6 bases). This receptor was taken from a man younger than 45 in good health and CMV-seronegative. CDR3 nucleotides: TGCAGCGTTTGGGGACAGAACACTGAAGCTTTCTTT. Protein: CSVWGQNTEAFF.